One and the same sample provided the 15 T cell receptor beta chains below, sequenced in a study of T cell responses to AZD1222 COVID-19 vaccine. TCRdb's copy holds only in-frame clones and misses some; the assay was immunoSEQ multiplex PCR. The sample lists 200,000 or so clones, approximately 94% occurring once. The source was peripheral blood, collected on day 0 of MenACWY control vaccination. These receptors originate from an adult in good health.

The rearrangement links TRBV7-8 to TRBJ1-2, with D unclear. The germline CDR1 and CDR2 sequences are SGHVS and FQNEAQ. V shed 0 bases and J shed 4 bases, with 9 bases lying between them. The CDR3 is 14 amino acids. DNA for the CDR3: TGTGCCAGCAGCTTAGCGCGAACAGCCTATGGCTACACCTTC. Protein product: CASSLARTAYGYTF.

The chain recombines TRBV28 with TRBJ1-6, with TRBD1 matching 7 bases. Germline V CDR1 and CDR2: MDHEN, SYDVKM. This CDR3 contains 15 residues. Trimming took 5 bases from V and 10 from J; bases not matched to a gene: 11. The CDR3 nucleotides read TGTGCCAGCAGTCCTTCGACAGGGATGCACTCACCCCTCCACTTT. Translating it yields CASSPSTGMHSPLHF.

About this clone: At one boundary the junction diverges from the germline segment, which might be a read error. The gene calls are TRBV5-5 and TRBJ2-3, with TRBD1 matching 8 bases. This CDR3 is built from 17 residues. The V gene's germline CDR1 is SGHKS and CDR2 YYEKEE (reference sequence). CDR3 sequence: CASSLGQAPASTDTQYF. The CDR3 nucleotides read TGTGCCAGCAGTTTGGGACAGGCCCCTGCTAGCACAGATACGCAGTATTTT.

J is TRBJ1-4 and V is TRBV5-1; tentatively, D is TRBD1 (5 bases). This CDR3 contains 15 residues. The ends were cut back, 0 bases at V and 7 bases at J, with 13 bases in the middle. Germline lookup yields CDR1 SGHRS and CDR2 YFSETQ. In DNA, the CDR3 is TGCGCCAGCAGCTTGGGGCAGGGCACAGGTGAAAAACTGTTTTTT. It codes for CASSLGQGTGEKLFF.

The CDR3 protein is CASSTPRGTGGYTF. DNA of the CDR3: TGTGCCAGCAGCACTCCCCGCGGAACTGGTGGCTACACCTTC. The chain is built from TRBV11-2 and TRBJ1-2; D not resolved. V lost 5 bases and J 7 bases, leaving 17 bases between the germline ends. CDR1 and CDR2 (germline): SGHAT, FQNNGV. The CDR3 spans 14 residues.

The chain couples TRBV7-9 to TRBJ2-1, with no clear D. The CDR3 runs to 11 residues. V gave up 7 bases and J gave up 6 bases, with 7 bases separating them. Germline-derived CDR1 and CDR2 are SEHNR and FQNEAQ (reference sequence). The DNA of the CDR3 is TGTGCCAGCAACTTCATCAATGAGCAGTTCTTC. Translation: CASNFINEQFF.

This clone was counted a few times. The same CDR3 is also encoded by other DNA sequences in this sample. The J gene is TRBJ1-5, the V gene TRBV18; D not certain. Between the trimmed V and J ends, which lost 2 bases and 3 bases, there was a span of 8 bases. The length of the CDR3 is 14 residues. Germline V gene data show CDR1 as KGHSH and CDR2 as LQKENI. The CDR3 sequence is CASSPSGLNQPQHF. CDR3 nucleotide sequence: TGTGCCAGCTCACCATCCGGGCTCAATCAGCCCCAGCATTTT.

Written as DNA, the CDR3 is TGCGCCAGCAGGCTAGCGGGGCAAACCGGGGAGCTGTTTTTT. Translating it yields CASRLAGQTGELFF. The rearrangement uses TRBV5-1 and TRBJ2-2; 9 nucleotides agree with TRBD2. Per the germline V gene, CDR1 is SGHRS and CDR2 is YFSETQ. V was clipped by 5 bases and J by 5 bases; unmatched bases: 4. This CDR3 has 14 residues.

The chain couples TRBV7-2 to TRBJ2-5, with 9 bases fitting TRBD2. The CDR3 sequence is 13 residues long. Losses at the gene ends were 10 bases for V and 2 bases for J; bases not matched to a gene: 5. Germline CDR1 is SGHTA and CDR2 is FQGNSA. CDR3 nucleotides: TGTGCCACCGAGCGGGGGGCGCAAGAGACCCAGTACTTC. Encoded protein: CATERGAQETQYF.

This clone was seen once. The chain uses TRBV4-3 and TRBJ1-1, with D hard to call. This CDR3 has 15 residues. Germline CDR1 LGHNA, CDR2 YSLEER. Trimming cost V 0 bases and J 1 base, with 9 bases left between them. CDR3 coding DNA: TGCGCCAGCAGCCAAGATAACAGCGCGAACACTGAAGCTTTCTTT. Translated, it gives CASSQDNSANTEAFF.

This clone was counted a single time. The chain joins TRBV7-8 to TRBJ2-7; TRBD1 matches at 8 bases. Losses at the gene ends were 3 bases for V and 3 bases for J; bases not matched to a gene: 7. Germline CDR1 is SGHVS and CDR2 is FQNEAQ. This CDR3 region has 15 residues. In DNA, the CDR3 is TGTGCCAGCAGCTTCACGACAGGGGTCAACTACGAGCAGTACTTC. It is translated as CASSFTTGVNYEQYF.

The table lists this clone with a count of one. The chain's CDR3 is CAWSRGANQPQHF. In nucleotides, the CDR3 is TGTGCCTGGAGTAGGGGTGCCAATCAGCCCCAGCATTTT. This chain links TRBV30 with TRBJ1-5; possible D gene TRBD1, 5 bases. Germline CDR1 reads GTSNPN; CDR2 reads SVGIG (reference sequence). V shed 2 bases and J shed 3 bases, with 8 bases lying between them. This CDR3 comprises 13 residues.

The V gene is TRBV28, the J gene TRBJ1-5, with D hard to call. Germline loops: CDR1 MDHEN, CDR2 SYDVKM. Trimming shortened V by 3 bases and J by 3 bases, and 9 bases separated the two germline ends. This CDR3 contains 14 residues. For the CDR3, the DNA is TGTGCCAGCAGTTTGGTAGAAGCCAATCAGCCCCAGCATTTT. It is translated as CASSLVEANQPQHF.

J is TRBJ1-2 and V is TRBV19, with unresolved D. V was clipped by 2 bases and J by 2 bases, with 6 bases between them. Germline lookup yields CDR1 LNHDA and CDR2 SQIVND (reference sequence). The CDR3 loop spans 13 amino acids. The CDR3, as DNA: TGTGCCAGTAGTATACCCGGGAACTATGGCTACACCTTC. This sequence encodes CASSIPGNYGYTF.

The chain combines TRBV6-6 with TRBJ1-5, with no clear D. The ends were cut back, 0 bases at V and 11 bases at J, with 14 bases in the middle. The CDR3 runs 14 residues. The germline CDR1 and CDR2 sequences are MNHNY and SVGAGI (reference sequence). The CDR3 DNA reads TGTGCCAGCAGTTACTCGAACCCGGGCTCGGCCCAGCATTTT. Translating it yields CASSYSNPGSAQHF.